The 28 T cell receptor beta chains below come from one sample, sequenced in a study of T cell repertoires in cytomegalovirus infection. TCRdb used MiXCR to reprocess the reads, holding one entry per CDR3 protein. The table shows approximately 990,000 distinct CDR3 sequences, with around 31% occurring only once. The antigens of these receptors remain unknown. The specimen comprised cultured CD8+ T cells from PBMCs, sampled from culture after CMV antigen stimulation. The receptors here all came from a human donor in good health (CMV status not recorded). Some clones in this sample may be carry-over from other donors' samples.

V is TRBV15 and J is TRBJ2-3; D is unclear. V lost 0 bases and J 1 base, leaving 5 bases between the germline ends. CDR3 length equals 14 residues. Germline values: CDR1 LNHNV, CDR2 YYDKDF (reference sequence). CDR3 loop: CATSREARTDTQYF. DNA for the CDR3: TGTGCCACCAGCAGAGAAGCCCGCACAGATACGCAGTATTTT.

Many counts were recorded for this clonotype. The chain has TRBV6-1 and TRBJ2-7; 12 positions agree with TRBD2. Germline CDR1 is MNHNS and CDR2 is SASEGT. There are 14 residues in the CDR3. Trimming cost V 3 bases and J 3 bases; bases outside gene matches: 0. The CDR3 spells CASSETSGGYEQYF. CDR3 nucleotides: TGTGCCAGCAGTGAGACTAGCGGGGGCTACGAGCAGTACTTC.

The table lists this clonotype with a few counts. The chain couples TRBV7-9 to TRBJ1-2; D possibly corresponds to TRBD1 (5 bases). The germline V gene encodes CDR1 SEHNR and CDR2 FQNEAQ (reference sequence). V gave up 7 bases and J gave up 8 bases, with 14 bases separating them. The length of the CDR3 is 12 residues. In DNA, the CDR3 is TGTGCCAGCACTGAAAGGGGACGGGGCTACACCTTC. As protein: CASTERGRGYTF.

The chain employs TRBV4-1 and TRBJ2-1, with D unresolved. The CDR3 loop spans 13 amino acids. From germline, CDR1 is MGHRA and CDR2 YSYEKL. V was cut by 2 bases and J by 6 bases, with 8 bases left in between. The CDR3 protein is CASSQPDFNEQFF. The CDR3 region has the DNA TGCGCCAGCAGCCAACCAGACTTCAATGAGCAGTTCTTC.

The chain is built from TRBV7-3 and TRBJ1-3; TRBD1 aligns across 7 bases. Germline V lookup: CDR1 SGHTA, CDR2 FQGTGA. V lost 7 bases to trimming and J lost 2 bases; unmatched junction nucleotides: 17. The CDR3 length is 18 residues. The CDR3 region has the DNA TGTGCCAGCAATTCTTACAAAACGAGAGGGGGCCCTGGAAACACCATATATTTT. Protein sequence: CASNSYKTRGGPGNTIYF.

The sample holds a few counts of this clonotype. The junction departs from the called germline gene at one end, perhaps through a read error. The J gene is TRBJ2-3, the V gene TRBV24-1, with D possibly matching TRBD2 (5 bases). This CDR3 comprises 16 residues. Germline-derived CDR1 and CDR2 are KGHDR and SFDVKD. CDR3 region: CATSLRDSRLTETQYF. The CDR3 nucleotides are TGTGCCACCAGCCTTCGGGATTCGAGACTCACAGAAACGCAGTATTTT.

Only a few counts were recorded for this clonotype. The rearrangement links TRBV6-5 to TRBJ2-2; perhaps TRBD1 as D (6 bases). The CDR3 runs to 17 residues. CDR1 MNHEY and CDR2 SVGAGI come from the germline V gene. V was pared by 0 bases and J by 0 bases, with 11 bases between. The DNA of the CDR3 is TGTGCCAGCAGTTACTCCCTCAGGACAGCGAACACCGGGGAGCTGTTTTTT. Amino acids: CASSYSLRTANTGELFF.

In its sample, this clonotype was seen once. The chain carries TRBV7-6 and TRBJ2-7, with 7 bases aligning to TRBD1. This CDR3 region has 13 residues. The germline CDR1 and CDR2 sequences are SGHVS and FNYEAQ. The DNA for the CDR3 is TGTGTCAGCAGCACCGCGACAGGGAACGAGCAGTACGTC. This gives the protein CVSSTATGNEQYV.

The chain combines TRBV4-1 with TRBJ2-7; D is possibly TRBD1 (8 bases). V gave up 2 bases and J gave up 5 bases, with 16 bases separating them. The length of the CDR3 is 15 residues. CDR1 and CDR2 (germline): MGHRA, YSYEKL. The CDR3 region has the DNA TGCGCCAGCAGCCAAAGCGGGACAGGAAAAAACGAGCAGTACGTC. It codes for CASSQSGTGKNEQYV.

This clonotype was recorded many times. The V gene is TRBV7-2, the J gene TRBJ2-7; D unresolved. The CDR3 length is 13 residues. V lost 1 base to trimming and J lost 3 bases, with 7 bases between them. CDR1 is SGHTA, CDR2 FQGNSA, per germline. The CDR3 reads CASSLGVSYEQYV. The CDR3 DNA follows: TGTGCCAGCAGCTTAGGGGTCAGCTACGAGCAGTACGTC.

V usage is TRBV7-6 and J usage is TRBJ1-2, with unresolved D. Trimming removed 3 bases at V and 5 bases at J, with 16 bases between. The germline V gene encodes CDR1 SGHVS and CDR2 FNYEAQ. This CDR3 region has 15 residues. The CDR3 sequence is CASSFSDQVGYGYTF. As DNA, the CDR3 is TGTGCCAGCAGCTTCTCTGACCAGGTGGGGTATGGCTACACCTTC.

CDR3 protein: CASSPGPPQRANTGELFF. The CDR3 nucleotides are TGTGCCAGCAGCCCGGGGCCCCCCCAGCGGGCGAACACCGGGGAGCTGTTTTTT. V and J are TRBV7-9 and TRBJ2-2, with a possible D match to TRBD2 (6 bases). Germline CDR1 SEHNR, CDR2 FQNEAQ (reference sequence). The CDR3 has 18 amino acids. V lost 5 bases and J lost 0, with 19 bases in between. The full variable domain, its missing parts supplied by reference TRBV7-9 and TRBJ2-2, is DTGVSQNPRHKITKRGQNVTFRCDPISEHNRLYWYRQTLGQGPEFLTYFQNEAQLEKSRLLSDRFSAERPKGSFSTLEIQRTEQGDSAMYLCASSPGPPQRANTGELFFGEGSRLTVL.

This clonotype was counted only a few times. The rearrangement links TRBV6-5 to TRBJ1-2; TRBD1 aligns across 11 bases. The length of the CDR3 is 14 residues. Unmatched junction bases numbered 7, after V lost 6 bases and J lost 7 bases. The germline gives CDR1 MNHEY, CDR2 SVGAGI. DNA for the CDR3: TGTGCCAGCAGCCGTGGACAGGGGGCTATTGGCTACACCTTC. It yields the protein CASSRGQGAIGYTF.

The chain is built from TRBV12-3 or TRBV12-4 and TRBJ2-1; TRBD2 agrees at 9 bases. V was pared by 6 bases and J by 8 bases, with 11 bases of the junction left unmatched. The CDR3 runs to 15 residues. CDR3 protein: CASREGLAGSYEQFF. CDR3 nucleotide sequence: TGTGCCAGCAGAGAAGGTCTAGCGGGGAGTTATGAGCAGTTCTTC.

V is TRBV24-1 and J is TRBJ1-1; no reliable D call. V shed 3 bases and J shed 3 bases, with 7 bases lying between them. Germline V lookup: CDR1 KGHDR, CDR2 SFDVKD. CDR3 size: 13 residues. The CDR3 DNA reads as TGTGCCACCAGTGATAGCCGGGACACTGAAGCTTTCTTT. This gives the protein CATSDSRDTEAFF.

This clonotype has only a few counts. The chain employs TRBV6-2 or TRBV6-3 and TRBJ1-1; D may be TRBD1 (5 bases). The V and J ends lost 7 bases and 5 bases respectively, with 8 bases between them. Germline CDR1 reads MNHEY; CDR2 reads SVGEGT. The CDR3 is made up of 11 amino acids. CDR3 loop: CASMGGTEAFF. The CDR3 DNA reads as TGTGCCAGCATGGGGGGAACTGAAGCTTTCTTT.

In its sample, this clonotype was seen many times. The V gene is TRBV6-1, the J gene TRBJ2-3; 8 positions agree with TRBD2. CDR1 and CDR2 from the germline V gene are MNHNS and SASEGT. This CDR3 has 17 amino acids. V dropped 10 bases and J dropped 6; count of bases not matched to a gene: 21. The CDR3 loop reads CANWPLHSGAPNDTQYF. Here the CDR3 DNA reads TGTGCCAACTGGCCCCTTCATAGCGGGGCCCCCAACGATACGCAGTATTTT.

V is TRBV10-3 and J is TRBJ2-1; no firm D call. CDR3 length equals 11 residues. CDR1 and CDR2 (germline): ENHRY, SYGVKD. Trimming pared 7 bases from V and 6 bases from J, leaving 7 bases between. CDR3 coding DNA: TGTGCCATCAAAGGAGCCAATGAGCAGTTCTTC. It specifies CAIKGANEQFF.

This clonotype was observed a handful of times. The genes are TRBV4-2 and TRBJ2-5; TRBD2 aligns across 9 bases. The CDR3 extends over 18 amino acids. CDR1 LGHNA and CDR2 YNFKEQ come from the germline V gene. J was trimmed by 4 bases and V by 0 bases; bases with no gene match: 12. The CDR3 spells CASSQELFDDSGGETQYF. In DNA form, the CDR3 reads TGTGCCAGCAGCCAAGAGCTCTTCGACGATAGCGGGGGAGAGACCCAGTACTTC.

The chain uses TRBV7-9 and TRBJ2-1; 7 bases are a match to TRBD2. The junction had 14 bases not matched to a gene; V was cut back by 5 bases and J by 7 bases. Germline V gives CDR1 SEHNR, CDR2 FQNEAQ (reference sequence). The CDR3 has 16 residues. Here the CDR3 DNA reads TGTGCCAGCAGCGATAAGGGGAGGGCGCGCGGGAATGAGCAGTTCTTC. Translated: CASSDKGRARGNEQFF.

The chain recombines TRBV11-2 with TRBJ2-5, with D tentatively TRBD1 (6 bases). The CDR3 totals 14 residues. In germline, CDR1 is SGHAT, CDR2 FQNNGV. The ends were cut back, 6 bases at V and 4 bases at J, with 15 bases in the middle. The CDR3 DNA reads TGTGCCAGCAGTTTAAGATGGGGGCCAGAGACCCAGTACTTC. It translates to CASSLRWGPETQYF.

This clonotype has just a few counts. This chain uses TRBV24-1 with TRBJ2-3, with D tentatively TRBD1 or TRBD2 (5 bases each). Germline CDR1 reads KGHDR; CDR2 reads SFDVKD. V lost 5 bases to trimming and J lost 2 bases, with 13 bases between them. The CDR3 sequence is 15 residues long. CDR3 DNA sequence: TGTGCCACCAGTGGGGGGATACGATTCACAGATACGCAGTATTTT. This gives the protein CATSGGIRFTDTQYF.

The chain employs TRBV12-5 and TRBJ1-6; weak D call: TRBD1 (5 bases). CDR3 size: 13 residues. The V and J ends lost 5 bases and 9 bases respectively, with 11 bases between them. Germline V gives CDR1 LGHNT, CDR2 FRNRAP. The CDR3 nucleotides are TGTGCTAGTGGTACCGGGGGTAGTTCACCCCTCCACTTT. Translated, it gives CASGTGGSSPLHF.

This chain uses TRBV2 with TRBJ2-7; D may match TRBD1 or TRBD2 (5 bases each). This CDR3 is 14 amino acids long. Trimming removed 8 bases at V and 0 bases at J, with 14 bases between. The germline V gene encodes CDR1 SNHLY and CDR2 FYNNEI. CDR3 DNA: TGTGCCAGCCCAGTCCAGAGGGGCTCCTACGAGCAGTACTTC. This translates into CASPVQRGSYEQYF.

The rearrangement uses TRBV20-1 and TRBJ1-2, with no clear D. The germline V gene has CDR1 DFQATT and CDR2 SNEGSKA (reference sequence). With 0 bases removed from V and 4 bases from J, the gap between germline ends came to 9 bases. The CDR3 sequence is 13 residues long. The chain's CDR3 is CSARDRYGYGYTF. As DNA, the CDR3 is TGCAGTGCTAGAGATCGGTATGGCTATGGCTACACCTTC.

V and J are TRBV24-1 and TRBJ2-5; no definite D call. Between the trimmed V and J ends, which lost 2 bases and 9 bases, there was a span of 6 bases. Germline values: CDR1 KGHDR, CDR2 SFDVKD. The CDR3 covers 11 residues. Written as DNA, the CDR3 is TGTGCCACCAGTGATTCTGAATCCCAGTACTTC. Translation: CATSDSESQYF.

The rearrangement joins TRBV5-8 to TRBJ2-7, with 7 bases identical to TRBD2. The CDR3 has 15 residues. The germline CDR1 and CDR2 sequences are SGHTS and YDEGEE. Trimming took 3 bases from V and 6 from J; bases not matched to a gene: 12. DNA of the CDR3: TGTGCCAGCAGCTCCCCTTTGGGAGGGTCGTCCGAGCAGTACGTC. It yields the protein CASSSPLGGSSEQYV.

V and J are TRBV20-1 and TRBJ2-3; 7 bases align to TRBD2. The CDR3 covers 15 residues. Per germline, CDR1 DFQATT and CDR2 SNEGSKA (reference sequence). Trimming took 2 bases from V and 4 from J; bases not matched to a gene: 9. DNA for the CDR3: TGCAGTGCTAGACCCGGGACTACCCCCCCAGATACGCAGTATTTT. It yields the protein CSARPGTTPPDTQYF.